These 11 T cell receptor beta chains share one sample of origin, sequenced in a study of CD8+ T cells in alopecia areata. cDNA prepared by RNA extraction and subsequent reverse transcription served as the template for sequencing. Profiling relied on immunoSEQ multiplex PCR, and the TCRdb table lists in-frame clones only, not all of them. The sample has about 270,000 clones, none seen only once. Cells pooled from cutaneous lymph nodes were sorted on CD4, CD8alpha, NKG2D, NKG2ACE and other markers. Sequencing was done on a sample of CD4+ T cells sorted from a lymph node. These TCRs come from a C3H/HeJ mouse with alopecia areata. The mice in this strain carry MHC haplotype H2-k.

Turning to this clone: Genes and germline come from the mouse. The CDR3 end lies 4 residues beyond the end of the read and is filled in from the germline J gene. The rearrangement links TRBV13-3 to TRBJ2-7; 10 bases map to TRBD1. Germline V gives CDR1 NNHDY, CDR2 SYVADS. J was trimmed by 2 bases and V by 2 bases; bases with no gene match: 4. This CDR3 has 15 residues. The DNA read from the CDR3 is TGTGCCAGCAGTGAGATGGGGACAGGGGCCTAT. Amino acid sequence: CASSEMGTGAY. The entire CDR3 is CASSEMGTGAYEQYF.

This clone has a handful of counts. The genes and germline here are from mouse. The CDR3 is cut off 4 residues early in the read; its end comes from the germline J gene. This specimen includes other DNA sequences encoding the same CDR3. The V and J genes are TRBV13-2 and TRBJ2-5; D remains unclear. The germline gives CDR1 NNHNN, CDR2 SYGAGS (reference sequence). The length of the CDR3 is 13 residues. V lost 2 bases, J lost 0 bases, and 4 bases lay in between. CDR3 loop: CASGEGNQDTQYF. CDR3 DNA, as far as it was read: TGTGCCAGCGGTGAAGGTAACCAAGAC.

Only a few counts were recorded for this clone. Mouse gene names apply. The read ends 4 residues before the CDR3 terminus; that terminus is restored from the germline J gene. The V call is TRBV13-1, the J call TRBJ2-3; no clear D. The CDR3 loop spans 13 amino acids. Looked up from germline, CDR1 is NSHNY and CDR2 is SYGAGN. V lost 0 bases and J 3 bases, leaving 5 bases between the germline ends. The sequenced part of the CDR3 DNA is TGTGCCAGCAGTGATGACACCGCAGAA. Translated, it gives CASSDDTAE. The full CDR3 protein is CASSDDTAETLYF.

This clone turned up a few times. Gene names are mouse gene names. The covered CDR3 bases are TGTGCCAGCAGGACACTTTAT. It yields the protein CASRTLY. The full-length CDR3 reads as CASRTLYEQYF. The chain has TRBV13-3 and TRBJ2-7; D ambiguous. The read ends 4 residues early relative to the CDR3; the germline J gene fills the gap. Germline values: CDR1 NNHDY, CDR2 SYVADS. The CDR3 runs to 11 residues.

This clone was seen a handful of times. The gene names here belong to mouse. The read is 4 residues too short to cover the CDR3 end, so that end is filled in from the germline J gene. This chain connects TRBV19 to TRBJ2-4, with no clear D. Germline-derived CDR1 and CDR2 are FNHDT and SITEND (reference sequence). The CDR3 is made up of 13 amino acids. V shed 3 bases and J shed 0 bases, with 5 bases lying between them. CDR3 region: CASSTPSQNTLYF. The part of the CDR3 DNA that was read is TGTGCCAGCAGTACACCTAGTCAAAAC. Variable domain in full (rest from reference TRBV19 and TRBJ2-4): GGIITQTPKFLIGQEGQKLTLKCQQNFNHDTMYWYRQDSGKGLRLIYYSITENDLQKGDLSEGYDASREKKSSFSLTVTSAQKNEMAVFLCASSTPSQNTLYFGAGTRLSVL.

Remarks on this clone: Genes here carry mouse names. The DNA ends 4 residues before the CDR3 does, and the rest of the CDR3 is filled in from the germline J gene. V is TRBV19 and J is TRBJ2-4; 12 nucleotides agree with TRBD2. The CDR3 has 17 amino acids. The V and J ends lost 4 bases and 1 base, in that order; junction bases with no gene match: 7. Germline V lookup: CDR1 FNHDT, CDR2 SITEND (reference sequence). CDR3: CASSPRLGGRGQNTLYF. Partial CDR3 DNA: TGTGCCAGCAGTCCCCGACTGGGGGGGCGAGGTCAAAAC. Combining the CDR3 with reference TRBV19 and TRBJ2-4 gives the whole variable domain GGIITQTPKFLIGQEGQKLTLKCQQNFNHDTMYWYRQDSGKGLRLIYYSITENDLQKGDLSEGYDASREKKSSFSLTVTSAQKNEMAVFLCASSPRLGGRGQNTLYFGAGTRLSVL.

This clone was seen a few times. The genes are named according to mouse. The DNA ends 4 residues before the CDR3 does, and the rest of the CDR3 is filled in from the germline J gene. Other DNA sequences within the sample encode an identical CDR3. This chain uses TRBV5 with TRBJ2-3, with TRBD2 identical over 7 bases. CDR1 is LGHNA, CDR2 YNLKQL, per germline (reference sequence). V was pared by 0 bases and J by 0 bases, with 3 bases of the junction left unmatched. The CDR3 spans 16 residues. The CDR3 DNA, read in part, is TGTGCCAGCAGCCAAGATTGGGGGGAAAGTGCAGAA. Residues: CASSQDWGESAE. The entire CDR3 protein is CASSQDWGESAETLYF.

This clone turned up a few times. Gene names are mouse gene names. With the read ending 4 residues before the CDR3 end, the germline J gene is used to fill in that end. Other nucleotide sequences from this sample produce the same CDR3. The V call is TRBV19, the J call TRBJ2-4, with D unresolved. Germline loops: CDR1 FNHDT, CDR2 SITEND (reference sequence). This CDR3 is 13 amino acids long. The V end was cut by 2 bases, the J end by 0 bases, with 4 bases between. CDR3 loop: CASSIGSQNTLYF. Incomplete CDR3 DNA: TGTGCCAGCAGTATTGGGAGTCAAAAC.

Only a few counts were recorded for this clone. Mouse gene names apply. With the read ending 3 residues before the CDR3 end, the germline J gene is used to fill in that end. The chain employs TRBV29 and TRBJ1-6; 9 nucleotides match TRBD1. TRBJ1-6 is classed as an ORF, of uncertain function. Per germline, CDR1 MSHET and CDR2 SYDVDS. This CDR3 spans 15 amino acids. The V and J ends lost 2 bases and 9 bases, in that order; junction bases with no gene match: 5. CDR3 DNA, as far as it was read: TGTGCTAGCAGTTTAGGGGACAGGGATGGTTCGCCC. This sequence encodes CASSLGDRDGSP. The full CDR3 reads CASSLGDRDGSPLYF.

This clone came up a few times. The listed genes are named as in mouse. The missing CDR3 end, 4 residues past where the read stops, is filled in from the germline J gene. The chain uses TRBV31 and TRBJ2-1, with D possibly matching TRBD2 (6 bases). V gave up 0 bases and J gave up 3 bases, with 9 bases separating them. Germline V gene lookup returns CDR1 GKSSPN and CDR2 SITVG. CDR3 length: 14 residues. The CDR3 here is CAWSLWGSYAEQFF. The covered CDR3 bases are TGTGCCTGGAGTCTATGGGGGAGCTATGCT.

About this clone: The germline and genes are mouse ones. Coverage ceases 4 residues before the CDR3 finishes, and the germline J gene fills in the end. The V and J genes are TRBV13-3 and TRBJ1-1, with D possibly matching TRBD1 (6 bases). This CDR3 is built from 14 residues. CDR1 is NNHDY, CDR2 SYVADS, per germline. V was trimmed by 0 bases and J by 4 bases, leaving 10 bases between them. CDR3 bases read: TGTGCCAGCAGTGATGAGGGACACCGCACA. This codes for CASSDEGHRT. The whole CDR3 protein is CASSDEGHRTEVFF.